The following is a T cell receptor (beta chain) sequence with its context. V was shortened by 4 bases and J by 0 bases, with 13 bases between the two germline ends. This CDR3 is built from 16 residues. CDR1 SGDLS and CDR2 YYNGEE come from the germline V gene. Authors' processing steps: Amplifying reference gene primers gave estimates of nucleated cell counts. Profiling relied on immunoSEQ multiplex PCR, and the TCRdb table lists in-frame clones only, not all of them. Clone size and the V and J calls come from that table; the DNA yielded D and trimming. The sample lists tens of thousands of clones, around nine tenths seen once, with about 5.1% in the top ten. The sample originates from a study of blood T cell repertoires in COVID-19. Study background: Samples representing acute and convalescent COVID-19 were sourced from the United States, Italy and Spain. From T cells, B-cell-depleted T cells, or PBMCs came the material, which was cDNA or gDNA.

Sequenced: peripheral blood. The clonotype was recovered from a man aged 70 or older with acute or convalescent COVID-19. The rearrangement joins TRBV9 to TRBJ1-4, with a weak D call TRBD1 (5 bases). CDR3 sequence (DNA): TGTGCCAGCAGCCCTGGAGACAGTGCAACTAATGAAAAACTGTTTTTT. Translated: CASSPGDSATNEKLFF.